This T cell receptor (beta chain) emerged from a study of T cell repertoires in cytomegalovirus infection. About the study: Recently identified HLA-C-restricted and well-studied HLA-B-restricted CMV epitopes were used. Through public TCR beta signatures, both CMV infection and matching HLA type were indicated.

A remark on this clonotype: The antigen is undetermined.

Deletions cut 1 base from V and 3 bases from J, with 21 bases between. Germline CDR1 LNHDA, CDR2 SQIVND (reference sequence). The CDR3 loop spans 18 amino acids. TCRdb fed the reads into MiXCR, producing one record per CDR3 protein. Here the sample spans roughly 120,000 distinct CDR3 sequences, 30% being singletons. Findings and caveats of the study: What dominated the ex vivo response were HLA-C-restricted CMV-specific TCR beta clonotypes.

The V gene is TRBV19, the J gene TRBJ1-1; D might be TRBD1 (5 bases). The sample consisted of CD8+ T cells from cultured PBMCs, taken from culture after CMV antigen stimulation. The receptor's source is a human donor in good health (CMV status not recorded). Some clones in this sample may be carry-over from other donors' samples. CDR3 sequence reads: CASSIVVRAGGLDTEAFF. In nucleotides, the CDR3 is TGTGCCAGTAGTATAGTGGTCAGGGCAGGCGGTCTGGACACTGAAGCTTTCTTT.